A selection of T cell receptor beta chains follows, all from one sample in a study of blood T cell repertoires in COVID-19. Assay: immunoSEQ multiplex PCR; the TCRdb copy retains only in-frame clones and omits some. This table holds 400,000 to 450,000 clones, 88% found once. The sequenced sample consisted of peripheral blood. Every receptor here comes from a woman aged 50 to 65 with COVID-19, enrolled during active disease. The CDR3 runs from the conserved cysteine through the conserved F or W. Fields, in order: CDR3 DNA, CDR3 protein, D gene, J gene, V gene, clone size. A D gene is named only where the DNA matches it firmly. Some rows mark clone size as missing; the rest say once, few, many or name a class of expanded clone.

DNA: TGTGCCAGCAGTGGAGGATTGTACAGGGGCAGGACTGAAGCTTTCTTT
CDR3: CASSGGLYRGRTEAFF
D: TRBD1
J: TRBJ1-1
V: TRBV6-1
size: NA

DNA: TGTGCCAGCCGTACCGGGGGAAACACCGGGGAGCTGTTTTTT
CDR3: CASRTGGNTGELFF
D: NA
J: TRBJ2-2
V: TRBV18
size: NA

DNA: TGTGCCCCGTTTAATGAAAAACTGTTTTTT
CDR3: CAPFNEKLFF
D: NA
J: TRBJ1-4
V: TRBV24-1
size: NA

DNA: TGTGCCAGCTCACCAGGGACACCTACGAACACCGGGGAGCTGTTTTTT
CDR3: CASSPGTPTNTGELFF
D: NA
J: TRBJ2-2
V: TRBV18
size: NA

DNA: TGTGCCAGCAGCACCTCGGACTTGACTGAAGCTTTCTTT
CDR3: CASSTSDLTEAFF
D: NA
J: TRBJ1-1
V: TRBV13
size: NA

DNA: TGCAGTGCTGGGCCACCCGAGACCCAGTACTTC
CDR3: CSAGPPETQYF
D: NA
J: TRBJ2-5
V: TRBV20-1
size: once

DNA: TGTGCCAGCAGTTCCAAAATAACAGCGAACACTGAAGCTTTCTTT
CDR3: CASSSKITANTEAFF
D: NA
J: TRBJ1-1
V: TRBV27
size: NA

DNA: TGTGCCAGTAGTTTCGACGCCCGGGACACTGAAGCTTTCTTT
CDR3: CASSFDARDTEAFF
D: NA
J: TRBJ1-1
V: TRBV19
size: NA

DNA: TGTGCCAGCAGGATGATGGGCAGAGATGAAGCTTTCTTT
CDR3: CASRMMGRDEAFF
D: NA
J: TRBJ1-1
V: TRBV6-5
size: once

DNA: TGCAGCGCCTTAGCGGGGCAGATCTCCTACGAGCAGTACTTC
CDR3: CSALAGQISYEQYF
D: TRBD2
J: TRBJ2-7
V: TRBV29-1
size: NA

DNA: TGTGCCAGTAGTAGCGGGACAGGGGGCCTCGGGGAGCTGTTTTTT
CDR3: CASSSGTGGLGELFF
D: TRBD1
J: TRBJ2-2
V: TRBV19
size: once

DNA: TGCAGCGTTGAACCTTTTCAGGTCTTAGGGGCATCCAGAGGTGATCAGCCCCAGCATTTT
CDR3: CSVEPFQVLGASRGDQPQHF
D: NA
J: TRBJ1-5
V: TRBV29-1
size: NA

DNA: TGTGCCAGCAGCCAACGAACAGGGGAAAGTGGCTACACCTTC
CDR3: CASSQRTGESGYTF
D: TRBD1
J: TRBJ1-2
V: TRBV3-1/TRBV3-2
size: NA

DNA: TGTGCCAGCAGTTGGGCCGGGACAGGCTACGAGCAGTACTTC
CDR3: CASSWAGTGYEQYF
D: TRBD1
J: TRBJ2-7
V: TRBV11-2
size: NA

DNA: TGTGCCAGCAGCGTAGCCGGGGGTCCCGGATCACCCCTCCACTTT
CDR3: CASSVAGGPGSPLHF
D: NA
J: TRBJ1-6
V: TRBV9
size: NA

DNA: TGTGCCAGTAGGTCCCCCCAGGGGATCGTAAACTATGGCTACACCTTC
CDR3: CASRSPQGIVNYGYTF
D: NA
J: TRBJ1-2
V: TRBV19
size: NA

DNA: TGCGCCAGCAGCTTGGATGGGAGGAGCAACTATGGCTACACCTTC
CDR3: CASSLDGRSNYGYTF
D: NA
J: TRBJ1-2
V: TRBV5-1
size: NA

DNA: TGTGCCAGCAGCTTGGGACAGGCCGGGAATCAGCCCCAGCATTTT
CDR3: CASSLGQAGNQPQHF
D: NA
J: TRBJ1-5
V: TRBV5-6
size: NA

DNA: TGTGCCAGCAGCTTAGTTTCGCAGGCCAGGGGAGCTTTCTTT
CDR3: CASSLVSQARGAFF
D: NA
J: TRBJ1-1
V: TRBV11-2
size: NA

DNA: TGTGCCAGCAGCCAAGAATTCGGGTTGGATTCACCCCTCCACTTT
CDR3: CASSQEFGLDSPLHF
D: NA
J: TRBJ1-6
V: TRBV14
size: NA

DNA: TGTGCCTGGAGTGTTGGCCAGGGTAGTCGTGAAAAACTGTTTTTT
CDR3: CAWSVGQGSREKLFF
D: NA
J: TRBJ1-4
V: TRBV30
size: NA

DNA: TGTGCCAGCAGCGACAGGGGACGGGATGAAAAACTGTTTTTT
CDR3: CASSDRGRDEKLFF
D: TRBD1
J: TRBJ1-4
V: TRBV11-1
size: few

DNA: TGTGCCACCAGCGGACAGGGCTCTGGCGAGCAGTACTTC
CDR3: CATSGQGSGEQYF
D: TRBD1
J: TRBJ2-7
V: TRBV24-1
size: NA

DNA: TGCGCCAGCAGCTTGTCGCAGGGGTCCACCAACGAAAAACTGTTTTTT
CDR3: CASSLSQGSTNEKLFF
D: NA
J: TRBJ1-4
V: TRBV5-1
size: NA

DNA: TGTGCCAGCAGCCAACCCGACGGGACTTCCGACAATGAGCAGTTCTTC
CDR3: CASSQPDGTSDNEQFF
D: NA
J: TRBJ2-1
V: TRBV3-1/TRBV3-2
size: NA

DNA: TGTGCCAGCAGCTTGGGAGGGGGACAGGACTATGGCTACACCTTC
CDR3: CASSLGGGQDYGYTF
D: TRBD1
J: TRBJ1-2
V: TRBV5-4
size: NA

DNA: TGTGCCAGTGGACAGGGACTTAATTCACCCCTCCACTTT
CDR3: CASGQGLNSPLHF
D: TRBD1
J: TRBJ1-6
V: TRBV3-1/TRBV3-2
size: NA

DNA: TGCGCCAGCAGCTTGCCCCCGAGGACAGCCTATTCCTACGAGCAGTACTTC
CDR3: CASSLPPRTAYSYEQYF
D: NA
J: TRBJ2-7
V: TRBV5-1
size: once

DNA: TGTGCCAGCAGGCGACCCCGGGACAGGGGTACCAATCAGCCCCAGCATTTT
CDR3: CASRRPRDRGTNQPQHF
D: TRBD1
J: TRBJ1-5
V: TRBV6-6
size: NA

DNA: TGTGCCAGCAGCCGCGGGACAGGGGTATTCGACACTGAAGCTTTCTTT
CDR3: CASSRGTGVFDTEAFF
D: TRBD1
J: TRBJ1-1
V: TRBV13
size: NA

DNA: TGTGCCAGCAGCTTGGGGGCGGGAGGGAACACTGAAGCTTTCTTT
CDR3: CASSLGAGGNTEAFF
D: NA
J: TRBJ1-1
V: TRBV5-6
size: NA

DNA: TGTGCCAGCAGGCAGGACGAGCAGTACTTC
CDR3: CASRQDEQYF
D: NA
J: TRBJ2-7
V: TRBV27
size: NA